One T cell receptor (beta chain) is described in this entry. This clone was observed once. The target of this receptor is not known. Within one base of it there is no much larger clone, and no base qualities were kept. Study subjects had biopsy-confirmed Merkel cell carcinoma that was MCPyV-positive, and every subject had positive serum antibodies to T-antigen. About six adjacent 10-micron frozen tumor sections were used for genomic DNA extraction without cell sorting or culture. About 5 x 5 x 5 mm of tumor biopsy tissue was frozen in optimal cutting temperature compound. Hematoxylin and eosin scout sections confirmed abundant Merkel cell carcinoma and infiltrating cells in the frozen biopsy. Cut back by 5 bases and 8 bases, the V and J ends lie 14 bases apart. Counted from cysteine to phenylalanine, this CDR3 has 13 amino acids. The read is trimmed to its CDR3 DNA, 39 bases read in frame from base 1. CDR1 and CDR2 (PRHDT, FYEKMQ) derive from the germline V gene (reference sequence).

The immunoSEQ assay was used both to sequence TRB CDR3 from tumor genomic DNA and to process the resulting data. TCRdb holds this immuneACCESS table with in-frame rearrangements only. Some clones are missing; in checked studies, unresolved V genes explain under half, and the rest has no known cause. The sample table shows 12,000 to 15,000 clones, and roughly 72% are seen once. Roughly 17% of the sample is in the top ten clones. This specimen comes from a study of T cell repertoires in Merkel cell carcinoma (dated by TCRdb to the late 2010s). With respect to the entire study: Patients who had received intralesional immunotherapy or systemic immune checkpoint blockade ahead of the biopsy were left out. The MCPyV-specific clonotypes were initially defined from expanded tumor-infiltrating lymphocytes through tetramer sorting, cloning and paired TCR sequencing. Inclusion required a diagnosis of MCPyV-positive Merkel cell carcinoma and successful in vitro expansion of tumor-infiltrating lymphocytes.

Results and caveats for the whole study, not just this receptor: The study did not examine normal tissue biopsies.

The material sequenced was tumor tissue. Recombination connected TRBV13 to TRBJ2-3; 5 matching bases give a weak D call of TRBD1. This TCR derives from an adult with Merkel cell carcinoma. The CDR3 has the sequence CASSPGAGSTQYF. The nucleotide sequence is given as TGTGCCAGCAGCCCCGGAGCAGGGTCTACGCAGTATTTT.